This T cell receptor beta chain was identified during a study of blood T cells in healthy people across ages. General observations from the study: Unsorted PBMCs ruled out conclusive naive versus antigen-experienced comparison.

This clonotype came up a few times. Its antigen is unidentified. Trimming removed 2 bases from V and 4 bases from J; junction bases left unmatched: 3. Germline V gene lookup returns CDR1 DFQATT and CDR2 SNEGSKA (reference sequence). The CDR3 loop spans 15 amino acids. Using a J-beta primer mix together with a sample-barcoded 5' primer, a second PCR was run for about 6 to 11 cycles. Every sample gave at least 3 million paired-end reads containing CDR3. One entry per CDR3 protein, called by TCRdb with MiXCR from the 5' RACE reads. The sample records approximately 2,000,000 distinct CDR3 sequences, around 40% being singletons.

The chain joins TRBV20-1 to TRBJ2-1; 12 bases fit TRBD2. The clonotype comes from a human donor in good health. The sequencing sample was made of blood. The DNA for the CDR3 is TGCAGTGCTAGACCTAGCGGGGGGGCGTACAATGAGCAGTTCTTC. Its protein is CSARPSGGAYNEQFF.